The 5 T cell receptor beta chains below all came from one sample that was sequenced in a study of T-cell memory formation after mild COVID-19. TCRdb re-analysed the 5' RACE reads in MiXCR, keeping a single row per CDR3 protein. The sample contains over 55,000 distinct CDR3 sequences, about 12% of which appear only once. The sample taken for sequencing was PBMCs or a T cell subset sorted from them (not recorded which). The receptors shown here come from a man between 18 and 29 years old who had mild COVID-19 (a few samples of this study predate the infection). Cell type and time point are not known.

A few counts support this clonotype. V gene TRBV6-5 combines with J gene TRBJ2-1, with 9 bases matching TRBD2. There are 15 residues in the CDR3. Germline CDR1 MNHEY, CDR2 SVGAGI. Trimming cost V 4 bases and J 6 bases; bases outside gene matches: 7. The DNA for the CDR3 is TGTGCCAGCAGTTCCGGGACTAGCAGTAGCAATGAGCAGTTCTTC. Translating gives CASSSGTSSSNEQFF.

A note on this clonotype: The junction departs from the called germline gene at one end, perhaps through a read error. V and J are TRBV27 and TRBJ2-1, with 7 bases matching TRBD1. CDR1 MNHEY and CDR2 SMNVEV come from the germline V gene (reference sequence). The CDR3 is 15 residues long. In DNA, the CDR3 is TGTGACAGCAGTTCACCCCGACAGGGTGGGAATGAGCAGTTCTTC. Amino acid sequence: CDSSSPRQGGNEQFF.

Note on this clonotype: This may arise from a read error, as a much more abundant clone is one base away. The chain links TRBV3-1 to TRBJ2-7; 7 bases are a match to TRBD1. Germline V lookup: CDR1 LGHDT, CDR2 YNNKEL (reference sequence). This CDR3 contains 14 residues. The CDR3 protein is CASSPWDRTYEQHF. In DNA form, the CDR3 reads TGTGCCAGCAGCCCTTGGGACAGAACCTACGAGCAGCACTTC.

This clonotype was found many times. CDR3 DNA: TGTGCCAGCAGCTTACTGACACTCGTTTACACAGATACGCAGTATTTT. As protein: CASSLLTLVYTDTQYF. This sequence joins TRBV7-9 and TRBJ2-3, with D unclear. The CDR3 has 16 amino acids. Looked up from germline, CDR1 is SEHNR and CDR2 is FQNEAQ (reference sequence). Trimming took 2 bases from V and 2 from J, leaving 14 bases between them.

This clonotype was seen at least ten times. This sequence joins TRBV7-2 and TRBJ1-5; the match to TRBD1 covers 8 bases. CDR1 and CDR2 (germline): SGHTA, FQGNSA. V was pared by 0 bases and J by 3 bases, with 4 bases of the junction left unmatched. The CDR3 runs 16 residues. The CDR3 sequence is CASSLAAGGNNQPQHF. CDR3 nucleotides: TGTGCCAGCAGCTTAGCGGCAGGGGGCAACAATCAGCCCCAGCATTTT.